This TCR beta chain was identified during a study of neurological immune-mediated disorders. PBMCs stored at -80 C, numbering 2 million, were the origin of the unsorted libraries. Germline V gene lookup returns CDR1 DFQATT and CDR2 SNEGSKA (reference sequence). Deletions cut 3 bases from V and 5 bases from J, with 14 bases between. This CDR3 comprises 13 residues. This clonotype was picked up many times. Its antigen is currently unknown. Study-wide results and caveats: No CDR3 amino acid sequences were shared by expanded clones across subjects, suggesting private repertoires in all groups. The greatest TCR clonal expansion appeared in HTLV-1-associated myelopathy and the smallest, falling below healthy controls, in multiple sclerosis.

Via MiXCR, TCRdb re-called the 5' RACE reads, giving one row per CDR3 protein. The data hold under 90,000 distinct CDR3 sequences, with approximately 3.5% observed a single time. The chain couples TRBV20-1 to TRBJ2-7; the D is unclear. The receptor was derived from a woman aged 45-65 years with multiple sclerosis. Material for sequencing was PBMCs. As DNA, the CDR3 is TGCAGTGCTAGGGCCCCCCAGCAGCACGAGCAGTACTTC. It specifies CSARAPQQHEQYF.